This is a list of T cell receptor beta chains from one sample in a study of T cell repertoires in cytomegalovirus infection. No antigen has been assigned to these receptors. Via MiXCR, TCRdb re-called the reads, giving one row per CDR3 protein. This sample has around 570,000 distinct CDR3 sequences, with about 39% found just once. The starting material was cultured PBMCs, obtained from culture after CMV antigen stimulation. These TCRs come from a human donor in good health (CMV status not recorded). Some clones in this sample may be carry-over from other donors' samples. Each CDR3 is given without its conserved first and last residue. D genes are given only for firm matches. Size is stated for part of the rows, as once, few or many counts, or as a class when the clone is expanded.

abundance	d_gene	v_gene	j_gene	CDR3aa
-	TRBD2	TRBV19	TRBJ2-3	ASSYAGAGDTQY
-	TRBD2	TRBV7-2	TRBJ2-3	ASSLGLAGGPDTQY
-	TRBD2	TRBV4-1	TRBJ2-1	ASSMRVTSGNEQF
few	TRBD2	TRBV7-9	TRBJ2-5	ASSFPGGRGETQY
-	-	TRBV11-2	TRBJ2-2	ASSHTIWDAPSPGELF
-	-	TRBV12-5	TRBJ2-4	ASGRLGGIQY
few	TRBD2	TRBV2	TRBJ2-3	ASSGASGRPDTQY
few	-	TRBV20-1	TRBJ2-1	SASVAQFPNNEQF
few	-	TRBV18	TRBJ1-2	ASSLFTGISYGYT
-	TRBD2	TRBV20-1	TRBJ2-7	SAGTSIGYEQY
-	-	TRBV28	TRBJ2-1	ASSSLSGYYNEQF
-	-	TRBV7-9	TRBJ2-1	ASSERAASSYNEQF
-	-	TRBV7-2	TRBJ2-1	ASSPFYREQF
-	-	TRBV24-1	TRBJ2-2	ATSDPGRNTGELF
many	-	TRBV7-2	TRBJ1-3	ASSLAMGAGSGNTIY
-	-	TRBV2	TRBJ1-4	ASIELEGNEKLF
-	TRBD2	TRBV12-3/TRBV12-4	TRBJ2-5	ASSRPSGSGETQY
-	TRBD1	TRBV6-2/TRBV6-3	TRBJ1-1	ASSARASSGTGLNTEAF
few	-	TRBV6-6	TRBJ2-7	ASSYSRAGASYYEQY
-	-	TRBV7-2	TRBJ2-1	ASFLGSYNEQF
-	-	TRBV7-2	TRBJ2-1	ASSPNRYNEQF
-	TRBD2	TRBV6-5	TRBJ2-1	ASSQVAGFAYNEQF
few	-	TRBV18	TRBJ1-2	ASSPTQESYGYT
-	TRBD1	TRBV12-3/TRBV12-4	TRBJ2-7	ASSLGGMGQGQGSYEQY
few	TRBD1	TRBV19	TRBJ1-1	ASSIRDSHLMNTEAF
-	TRBD1	TRBV7-9	TRBJ2-7	ASSQRDRGLHEQY
-	-	TRBV6-5	TRBJ1-5	ASRRTVNQPQH
-	-	TRBV7-2	TRBJ2-4	ASSLVPGSQNIQY
-	-	TRBV7-4	TRBJ1-1	ASSKTEGFTKAF
-	-	TRBV7-2	TRBJ2-7	ASSSHRAIVYEQY
-	-	TRBV2	TRBJ2-1	ASSEGTSYGSNEQF
-	-	TRBV19	TRBJ1-6	ASRFSFAGDNSPLH
-	-	TRBV30	TRBJ1-5	AWSVTYQPQH
-	TRBD1	TRBV25-1	TRBJ2-5	ASCGTGEETQY
-	TRBD1	TRBV27	TRBJ1-6	ASSFGDRYNSPLH
-	TRBD1	TRBV20-1	TRBJ1-5	SGAQGGQPQH
-	TRBD2	TRBV4-1	TRBJ2-1	ASSQPVGGYGEQF
many	-	TRBV11-3	TRBJ2-1	ASSLGGRIYNEQF
-	TRBD2	TRBV12-3/TRBV12-4	TRBJ2-1	ASSLRRLAGVLNEQF
few	-	TRBV7-2	TRBJ2-1	ASSPYRPRSGEQF
few	TRBD1	TRBV27	TRBJ1-6	ASRQGSPSPLH
few	TRBD2	TRBV4-2	TRBJ2-1	ASSQLSLTPLAGGGNEQF
few	-	TRBV11-2	TRBJ1-1	ASSFSGTSYEAF
few	TRBD2	TRBV7-2	TRBJ2-3	ASSFPSGGALQY
few	-	TRBV5-4	TRBJ1-1	ASSLATTVNTEAF
-	TRBD2	TRBV7-2	TRBJ2-2	ASSSGGGTGELF
few	-	TRBV6-2/TRBV6-3	TRBJ2-7	ASSRQGRRDEQY
few	-	TRBV7-2	TRBJ1-6	ASSLQGTYNSPLH
few	-	TRBV7-8	TRBJ2-6	ASSGYVGANVLT
-	-	TRBV12-3/TRBV12-4	TRBJ1-1	ASSFAGGNTEAF
-	-	TRBV6-6	TRBJ2-6	ATGGLSGANVLT
-	-	TRBV12-3/TRBV12-4	TRBJ2-1	ASAPGAVNEQF
-	-	TRBV15	TRBJ2-7	ATSRDLGYEQY
-	-	TRBV6-1	TRBJ1-5	ASSEQGPGYQPQH